The 27 T cell receptor beta chains given below trace back to one sample, sequenced in a study of cytomegalovirus exposure and HLA in healthy donors. Vbeta (60) and Jbeta (13) primers were used in the PCR. TCRdb keeps only in-frame clones here, not all; method: immunoSEQ multiplex PCR. Its table records around 55,000 clones. The material sequenced was PBMCs. Source of these receptors: a man between 45 and 60 years old in good health and CMV-seropositive.

The gene calls are TRBV4-1 and TRBJ1-1; 7 bases align to TRBD1. The germline V gene encodes CDR1 MGHRA and CDR2 YSYEKL. This CDR3 is 14 amino acids long. The junction had 5 bases not matched to a gene; V was cut back by 0 bases and J by 7 bases. The DNA of the CDR3 is TGCGCCAGCAGCCAAGACAGGGGGGTGGGTGAAGCTTTCTTT. Its translation is CASSQDRGVGEAFF.

V is TRBV4-3 and J is TRBJ1-2, with 7 bases identical to TRBD1. This CDR3 has 15 amino acids. The trim removed 3 bases at V and 8 bases at J, leaving 12 bases unmatched. The V gene's germline CDR1 is LGHNA and CDR2 YSLEER. The CDR3 sequence: CASSQAGTAKRGYTF. CDR3 bases: TGCGCCAGCAGCCAGGCTGGGACAGCCAAGAGGGGCTACACCTTC.

V gene TRBV2 combines with J gene TRBJ2-1, with 11 bases fitting TRBD2. The CDR3 spans 14 residues. V shed 7 bases, J shed 7 bases, and the junction held 6 bases outside the gene matches. Germline CDR1 is SNHLY and CDR2 is FYNNEI. CDR3 coding DNA: TGTGCCAGCATTAGCGGGAGGGGGGGGAATGAGCAGTTCTTC. Its protein is CASISGRGGNEQFF.

The chain employs TRBV28 and TRBJ1-2; no clear D gene. Germline V lookup: CDR1 MDHEN, CDR2 SYDVKM. V dropped 5 bases and J dropped 5 bases, with 9 bases sitting between them. The CDR3 sequence is 12 residues long. CDR3 loop: CASSPLGYGYTF. CDR3 DNA: TGTGCCAGCAGTCCCCTCGGGTATGGCTACACCTTC.

The chain joins TRBV30 to TRBJ1-5, with 7 nucleotides matching TRBD1. V dropped 1 base and J dropped 6; count of bases not matched to a gene: 3. CDR3 length equals 13 residues. Germline values: CDR1 GTSNPN, CDR2 SVGIG (reference sequence). The CDR3 DNA is TGTGCCTGGAGTGGAGGGGGCAGTCAGCCCCAGCATTTT. Amino acids: CAWSGGGSQPQHF.

The V call is TRBV6-5, the J call TRBJ2-7; D is possibly TRBD2 (5 bases). Germline V gives CDR1 MNHEY, CDR2 SVGAGI. The V end lost 2 bases, the J end lost 6 bases, and 11 bases lay between the germline ends. The CDR3 totals 13 residues. CDR3 in amino acids: CASSYRRDSEQYF. The CDR3 nucleotides are TGTGCCAGCAGTTACCGCCGGGATTCCGAGCAGTACTTC.

This rearrangement joins TRBV27 to TRBJ2-5; TRBD1 is a possible D gene (6 bases). The J call may be incorrect, as the DNA end agrees better with TRBJ2-7. Germline values: CDR1 MNHEY, CDR2 SMNVEV (reference sequence). The CDR3 totals 13 residues. The CDR3 here is CASSLKGGYEQYF. Written as DNA, the CDR3 is TGTGCCAGCAGTTTAAAAGGGGGATACGAGCAGTACTTC.

V gene TRBV7-3 combines with J gene TRBJ2-1; 11 nucleotides match TRBD2. CDR1 is SGHTA and CDR2 is FQGTGA in the germline V gene. The CDR3 extends over 15 amino acids. V was pared by 5 bases and J by 8 bases, with 8 bases of the junction left unmatched. CDR3 sequence: CASSGLAGGGYEQFF. CDR3 in DNA: TGTGCCAGCAGCGGCCTAGCGGGGGGTGGTTATGAGCAGTTCTTC.

The chain uses TRBV7-8 and TRBJ1-2; TRBD1 aligns across 7 bases. Germline V CDR1 and CDR2: SGHVS, FQNEAQ. V lost 5 bases and J lost 5; bases outside the gene matches: 8. The CDR3 extends over 14 amino acids. The CDR3 sequence: CASSNRDRKYGYTF. CDR3 nucleotides: TGTGCCAGCAGCAACCGGGACAGAAAGTATGGCTACACCTTC.

The chain couples TRBV18 to TRBJ2-3; 7 bases fit TRBD2. Trimming at V came to 2 bases and at J to 2 bases, leaving 4 bases not matched to a gene. Germline CDR1 KGHSH, CDR2 LQKENI. The CDR3 is 15 amino acids. The CDR3 sequence: CASSPLAGDTDTQYF. Written as DNA, the CDR3 is TGTGCCAGCTCACCATTAGCGGGCGACACAGATACGCAGTATTTT.

The V call is TRBV5-1, the J call TRBJ2-7, with 7 bases lining up with TRBD1. V lost 1 base and J lost 2; bases outside the gene matches: 6. CDR1 and CDR2 from the germline V gene are SGHRS and YFSETQ. The CDR3 spans 15 residues. The CDR3 region is CASSLYRGLTYEQYF. The CDR3 coding sequence is TGCGCCAGCAGCTTGTACAGGGGTCTTACCTACGAGCAGTACTTC.

The rearrangement links TRBV7-9 to TRBJ1-2; unclear D gene. The CDR3 loop spans 13 amino acids. Trimming took 5 bases from V and 1 from J, leaving 8 bases between them. CDR1 and CDR2 (germline): SEHNR, FQNEAQ (reference sequence). CDR3 bases: TGTGCCAGCAGCCCACAAAGTAACTATGGCTACACCTTC. Its translation is CASSPQSNYGYTF.

CDR3 nucleotide sequence: TGCGCCAGTTCTCTGGGACAGGGCTCCTACGAGCAGTACTTC. Amino acid sequence: CASSLGQGSYEQYF. J is TRBJ2-7 and V is TRBV5-1, with 9 bases matching TRBD1. V dropped 8 bases and J dropped 0; count of bases not matched to a gene: 6. This CDR3 comprises 14 residues. The V gene's germline CDR1 is SGHRS and CDR2 YFSETQ.

The CDR3 nucleotides read TGCGCCAGCAGCTCCAATATTGGGGGACAGGGGGCGCGGGGGACTGAAGCTTTCTTT. This encodes CASSSNIGGQGARGTEAFF. The V call is TRBV5-1, the J call TRBJ1-1, with 12 bases identical to TRBD1. CDR3 length equals 19 residues. The J segment lost 5 bases and the V segment lost 3 bases, leaving 17 bases of the junction unmatched. In germline, CDR1 is SGHRS, CDR2 YFSETQ. The full variable domain, in which reference TRBV5-1 and TRBJ1-1 provide the parts outside the CDR3, is KAGVTQTPRYLIKTRGQQVTLSCSPISGHRSVSWYQQTPGQGLQFLFEYFSETQRNKGNFPGRFSGRQFSNSRSEMNVSTLELGDSALYLCASSSNIGGQGARGTEAFFGQGTRLTVV.

The V gene is TRBV19, the J gene TRBJ1-1; TRBD1 aligns across 7 bases. The V segment lost 4 bases and the J segment 3 bases; nucleotides outside the gene matches: 8. CDR3 length: 15 residues. Germline V gene sequence: CDR1 LNHDA, CDR2 SQIVND (reference sequence). The CDR3 loop reads CASSRGTVGDTEAFF. The CDR3 coding sequence is TGTGCCAGTAGTAGGGGGACAGTTGGGGACACTGAAGCTTTCTTT.

V and J are TRBV7-9 and TRBJ2-7, with D possibly matching TRBD1 (7 bases). CDR3 length: 13 amino acids. In germline, CDR1 is SEHNR, CDR2 FQNEAQ (reference sequence). Trimming cost V 8 bases and J 2 bases, with 13 bases left between them. The CDR3 DNA follows: TGTGCCAGCGGAGGGACAGCTACCTACGAGCAGTACTTC. It encodes CASGGTATYEQYF.

About this clone itself: One end of the junction fails to match germline, which may point to a read error. The J gene is TRBJ1-3, the V gene TRBV4-3, with D possibly matching TRBD1 (6 bases). The CDR3 has 15 amino acids. The germline CDR1 and CDR2 sequences are LGHNA and YSLEER. For the CDR3, the DNA is TGCGCCAGCAGCCAAGTCAGGGGTCCAGGAAACAACATATATTTT. It specifies CASSQVRGPGNNIYF.

The rearrangement uses TRBV6-5 and TRBJ1-1; D is ambiguous. The CDR3 has 11 amino acids. V lost 3 bases and J lost 6, with 5 bases in between. The germline V gene encodes CDR1 MNHEY and CDR2 SVGAGI. The CDR3 DNA follows: TGTGCCAGCAGTTATGGGCCTGAAGCTTTCTTT. Translating gives CASSYGPEAFF.

The chain employs TRBV11-2 and TRBJ2-5; tentative D call: TRBD2 (7 bases). V shed 4 bases and J shed 4 bases, with 16 bases lying between them. From germline, CDR1 is SGHAT and CDR2 FQNNGV. The CDR3 extends over 15 amino acids. The CDR3 nucleotides are TGTGCCAGCAGCTACTTGGGGGCGGGGGTAGAGACCCAGTACTTC. It specifies CASSYLGAGVETQYF.

The chain has TRBV6-5 and TRBJ2-2; the D gene is possibly TRBD2 (5 bases). Germline CDR1 MNHEY, CDR2 SVGAGI. This CDR3 has 15 residues. The germline V and J ends were trimmed by 6 bases and 5 bases, with 16 bases remaining between them. The chain's CDR3 is CASRPQRWGTGELFF. In DNA form, the CDR3 reads TGTGCCAGCAGACCCCAGCGGTGGGGAACCGGGGAGCTGTTTTTT.

The chain employs TRBV4-3 and TRBJ2-7; weak D call: TRBD2 (6 bases). The CDR3 runs 16 residues. The V gene lost 3 bases and the J gene lost 2 bases, with 17 bases spanning the gap. Germline CDR1 LGHNA, CDR2 YSLEER. The CDR3 reads CASSQGGGGAPYEQYF. CDR3 nucleotides: TGCGCCAGCAGCCAGGGGGGAGGCGGGGCCCCCTACGAGCAGTACTTC.

The J gene is TRBJ2-1, the V gene TRBV7-6, with 9 positions matching TRBD1. The CDR3 sequence is 15 residues long. Germline CDR1 SGHVS, CDR2 FNYEAQ. Unmatched junction bases numbered 8, after V lost 3 bases and J lost 8 bases. The CDR3 here is CASSFSGTGYHEQFF. Written as DNA, the CDR3 is TGTGCCAGCAGCTTCTCCGGGACAGGGTACCATGAGCAGTTCTTC.

J is TRBJ2-1 and V is TRBV27; the match to TRBD2 covers 7 bases. Germline V gives CDR1 MNHEY, CDR2 SMNVEV (reference sequence). The CDR3 spans 14 residues. V lost 10 bases and J lost 2; bases outside the gene matches: 8. This CDR3 is CATLRGGPYNEQFF. As DNA, the CDR3 is TGTGCCACCCTACGGGGAGGGCCCTACAATGAGCAGTTCTTC.

The genes are TRBV28 and TRBJ1-5; D might be TRBD1 (6 bases). CDR1 and CDR2 (germline): MDHEN, SYDVKM. V lost 7 bases and J 2 bases, leaving 9 bases between the germline ends. The CDR3 extends over 13 amino acids. CDR3 nucleotide sequence: TGTGCCAGCAAGGGGGAAGGCAATCAGCCCCAGCATTTT. Translated, it gives CASKGEGNQPQHF.

The gene calls are TRBV4-1 and TRBJ1-5; D gene uncertain. Trimming pared 1 base from V and 6 bases from J, leaving 22 bases between. The germline gives CDR1 MGHRA, CDR2 YSYEKL. The CDR3 contains 18 residues. The CDR3 spells CASSQGQIWDGESQPQHF. Here the CDR3 DNA reads TGCGCCAGCAGCCAAGGGCAAATTTGGGATGGGGAGTCTCAGCCCCAGCATTTT.

The chain joins TRBV5-1 to TRBJ1-5; the match to TRBD1 covers 9 bases. After removal of 9 bases from V and 4 bases from J, the junction contained 11 bases not matched to a gene. CDR1 is SGHRS and CDR2 is YFSETQ in the germline V gene. This CDR3 spans 15 amino acids. For the CDR3, the DNA is TGCGCCACACAATGCGGGGACAGGGTTAATCAGCCCCAGCATTTT. This gives the protein CATQCGDRVNQPQHF.

The genes are TRBV29-1 and TRBJ2-7; 9 bases fit TRBD1. The ends lost 7 bases at V and 2 bases at J; junction bases unmatched: 30. The CDR3 consists of 21 residues. Germline values: CDR1 SQVTM, CDR2 ANQGSEA. CDR3 sequence: CSALPGQGSGSRGSDAYEQYF. For the CDR3, the DNA is TGCAGCGCTCTTCCGGGACAGGGCTCGGGTTCGCGCGGGAGCGACGCCTACGAGCAGTACTTC.